This record concerns one TCR beta chain sequence. Its antigen is currently not known. No quality values exist for individual bases; no much larger clone is one base distant. The sample is drawn from a study of early stage breast cancer tumors (dated by TCRdb to about 2017). Context from the whole study: Of the approximately 16 invasive breast tumors, more than 9 were found to be estrogen receptor-positive, progesterone receptor-positive and HER2-negative. Of the approximately twelve ER+/PR+/HER2- tumors, eight were classified as invasive ductal carcinomas and four as invasive lobular carcinomas. On average, each sample had about 10-fold read coverage. The samples as a whole yielded a few million detected templates, corresponding to 900,000 to 1,100,000 unique clonotypes.

V trim: 0 bases; J trim: 5 bases; unmatched bases: 2. Inclusive of the bounding cysteine and phenylalanine, the CDR3 is 13 residues long. Solely the CDR3 DNA is kept, with 39 bases framed from the first base. Based on the germline V gene, the CDR1 and CDR2 sequences are SGDLS and YYNGEE. What the research found in general, with its limitations: Analysis by tumor subtype was prevented by the small cohort size. Enriched TCRB sequences shared across patients were found to be mostly commonly generated sequences that were unlikely to play an important role in the tumor microenvironment. Repertoires from blood and normal breast were more alike than repertoires from blood and tumor, and in about 90% of the 16 patients, comparing each tissue with blood separated tumor from normal. Tumors showed approximately 2.4-fold higher T cell density and higher clonality than adjacent normal breast tissue. Chain pairing and functional markers such as CD4, CD8 and FOXP3 were not captured by bulk genomic DNA sequencing of unsorted cells.

Every sample was amplified as two independent genomic DNA replicates, using approximately 550 ng for blood and about 1.5 ug for tumor or normal breast. Following the manufacturer's instructions, the ImmunoSeq Intro kit was used to carry out TCRB sequencing on genomic DNA. Multiplex PCR ran 31 cycles with proprietary primers and spike-in control sequences for absolute quantification. An 87-bp fragment spanning the CDR3 and flanking V and J genes was sequenced with single-end 150-bp reads. Seven samples, each with two replicates, were multiplexed per lane of an Illumina MiSeq using version 3.0 chemistry. The authors processed their data as follows. The vendor's proprietary pipeline handled the raw data processing, merging both replicates into a single result for each sample. Clonotypes were defined as productive rearrangements sharing the V-gene family, CDR3 amino acid sequence and J-gene segment. Clonality was calculated as 1 minus the normalized Shannon entropy (Pielou evenness) of TCRB abundances. To estimate T cell density, the total number of templates was divided by the input cell count, which was inferred from how much DNA went in. Recon with default parameters was used to estimate total repertoire diversity and clonality. A clonotype was considered tumor-enriched if its abundance in tumor exceeded 0.1% and was at least 32-fold higher than its abundance in normal breast. Entries here come from immuneACCESS through TCRdb and include only in-frame sequences with V and J called. Some clones fail to appear in such tables; in the studies checked, an unresolved V gene covers under half of the shortfall, and the cause of the remainder is unknown. Clone size and V and J calls were adopted from that table, with D and trimming inferred from the DNA. The sample profile shows around 13,000 clones; around three quarters of them were found once. Of the sample, approximately 7.6% falls within the top ten clones.

Taken from about 2-4 cm away from the tumor, the adjacent normal breast tissue was rinsed with PBS and kept in prechilled RNAlater. Because of high lipid content and low cell density, roughly 90-320 mg of normal breast tissue was often needed to obtain sufficient DNA. The study profiled bulk TCR beta-chain repertoires in matched peripheral blood, tumor and adjacent normal breast tissue taken from about 15 patients with early-stage breast cancer. Genomic DNA was extracted with the Qiagen AllPrep DNA/RNA Mini kit. The sequence was collected from a person aged 45-60 years with breast cancer. The chain is made from TRBV9 and TRBJ2-7; 7 bases in the middle match TRBD2. Sequenced input: normal breast tissue next to the tumor. The sequence in DNA is TGTGCCAGCAGCGTAGCGGGAGGCCACGAGCAGTACTTC. Its coded protein is CASSVAGGHEQYF.